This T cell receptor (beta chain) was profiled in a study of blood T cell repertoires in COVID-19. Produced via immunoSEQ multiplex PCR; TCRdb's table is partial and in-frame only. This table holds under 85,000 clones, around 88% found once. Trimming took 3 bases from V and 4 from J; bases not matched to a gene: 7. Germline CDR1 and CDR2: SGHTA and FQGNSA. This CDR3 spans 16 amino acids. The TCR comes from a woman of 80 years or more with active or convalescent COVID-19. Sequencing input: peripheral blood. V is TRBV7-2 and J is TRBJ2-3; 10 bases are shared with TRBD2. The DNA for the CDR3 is TGTGCCAGCAGCTTTTCTAGCGGGAGTGGCGCAGATACGCAGTATTTT. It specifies CASSFSSGSGADTQYF. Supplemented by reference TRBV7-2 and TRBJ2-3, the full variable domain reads GAGVSQSPSNKVTEKGKDVELRCDPISGHTALYWYRQSLGQGLEFLIYFQGNSAPDKSGLPSDRFSAERTGGSVSTLTIQRTQQEDSAVYLCASSFSSGSGADTQYFGPGTRLTVL.